This T cell receptor (beta chain) came from a study of post-analysis software for immune sequencing data. V shed 3 bases, J shed 6 bases, and the junction held 11 bases outside the gene matches. From germline, CDR1 is LGHNA and CDR2 YSLEER. The CDR3 covers 16 residues. Study-wide points: Comparison with controls showed significantly lower normalized Chao1 diversity in multiple sclerosis patients. About five TRBV segments occurring more often in patients than controls included TRBV5-6, TRBV5-1 and TRBV20-1.

This clonotype came up once. Its antigen is not identified. Prepared libraries of TCR beta cDNA carried unique molecular identifiers. MiXCR, applied by TCRdb to the PCR reads, yields one record per CDR3 protein. The sample lists hundreds of thousands of distinct CDR3 sequences, over 30% occurring once. The sequencing input was blood. This sequence joins TRBV4-3 and TRBJ2-4, with 7 bases lining up with TRBD2. This sequence originates from a girl aged 2 to 10 with multiple sclerosis. CDR3: CASSQDLRGISNIQYF. In DNA, the CDR3 is TGCGCCAGCAGCCAGGATTTGCGGGGGATTTCAAACATTCAGTACTTC.